Listed below are T cell receptor beta chains from one sample, sequenced in a study of identical twins. TCRdb itself ran the 5' RACE reads through MiXCR, one entry per CDR3 protein. The sample has hundreds of thousands of distinct CDR3 sequences, under 9% seen once; the top ten hold 0.98%. The sample was also reused in another study, on yellow fever vaccine responses in identical twins.

Sequenced sample: PBMCs. The receptor source for this set is a woman aged 18-30 years in good health. Each CDR3 is given with its conserved first and last residue. D genes are given only for firm matches. Not all rows give a size; the values are once, few, many and, for expanded clones, a class.

d_gene	v_gene	abundance	len	j_gene	CDR3aa	CDR3nt
TRBD2	TRBV11-1	-	18	TRBJ2-1	CASSLAQGLAVDLNEQFF	TGTGCCAGCAGCTTAGCGCAGGGACTAGCGGTAGACCTCAATGAGCAGTTCTTC
-	TRBV29-1	many	14	TRBJ2-6	CSVAQGSGANVLTF	TGCAGCGTCGCACAGGGCTCTGGGGCCAACGTCCTGACTTTC
TRBD1	TRBV20-1	many	15	TRBJ2-7	CSAPVLRQGTYEQYF	TGCAGTGCCCCCGTTTTACGACAGGGGACCTACGAGCAGTACTTC
-	TRBV20-1	-	11	TRBJ2-1	CSAQTGNEQFF	TGCAGTGCCCAGACCGGGAATGAGCAGTTCTTC
TRBD2	TRBV6-5	many	16	TRBJ2-1	CASSYSPGTRNNEQFF	TGTGCCAGCAGTTACTCCCCCGGGACTAGGAACAATGAGCAGTTCTTC
TRBD2	TRBV20-1	few	16	TRBJ2-5	CSAERTSGSISETQYF	TGCAGTGCTGAGAGGACTAGCGGGAGTATCTCGGAGACCCAGTACTTC
-	TRBV3-1	-	14	TRBJ2-5	CASSQVVVEETQYF	TGTGCCAGCAGCCAAGTAGTAGTTGAAGAGACCCAGTACTTC
-	TRBV14	-	14	TRBJ2-1	CASSLSYGTYEQFF	TGTGCCAGCAGCCTAAGTTACGGGACCTATGAGCAGTTCTTC
-	TRBV5-6	-	13	TRBJ2-7	CASSYGTPYEQYF	TGTGCCAGCAGCTACGGGACACCCTACGAGCAGTACTTC
-	TRBV6-1	few	14	TRBJ1-2	CASSPREANYGYTF	TGTGCCAGCAGTCCCCGGGAAGCTAACTATGGCTACACCTTC
-	TRBV20-1	-	13	TRBJ2-1	CSAFFGPNNEQFF	TGCAGTGCCTTCTTCGGCCCAAACAATGAGCAGTTCTTC